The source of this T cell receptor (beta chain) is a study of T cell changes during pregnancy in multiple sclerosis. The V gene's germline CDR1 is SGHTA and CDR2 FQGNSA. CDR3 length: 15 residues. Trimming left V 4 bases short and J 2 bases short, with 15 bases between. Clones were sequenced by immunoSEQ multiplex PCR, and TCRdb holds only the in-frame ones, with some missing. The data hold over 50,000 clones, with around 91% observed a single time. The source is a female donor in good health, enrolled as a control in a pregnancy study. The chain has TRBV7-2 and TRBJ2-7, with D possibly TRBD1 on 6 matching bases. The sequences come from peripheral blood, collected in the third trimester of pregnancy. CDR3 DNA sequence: TGTGCCAGCAGCTCACTCCAGGGGAGAGCCTACGAGCAGTACTTC. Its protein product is CASSSLQGRAYEQYF.